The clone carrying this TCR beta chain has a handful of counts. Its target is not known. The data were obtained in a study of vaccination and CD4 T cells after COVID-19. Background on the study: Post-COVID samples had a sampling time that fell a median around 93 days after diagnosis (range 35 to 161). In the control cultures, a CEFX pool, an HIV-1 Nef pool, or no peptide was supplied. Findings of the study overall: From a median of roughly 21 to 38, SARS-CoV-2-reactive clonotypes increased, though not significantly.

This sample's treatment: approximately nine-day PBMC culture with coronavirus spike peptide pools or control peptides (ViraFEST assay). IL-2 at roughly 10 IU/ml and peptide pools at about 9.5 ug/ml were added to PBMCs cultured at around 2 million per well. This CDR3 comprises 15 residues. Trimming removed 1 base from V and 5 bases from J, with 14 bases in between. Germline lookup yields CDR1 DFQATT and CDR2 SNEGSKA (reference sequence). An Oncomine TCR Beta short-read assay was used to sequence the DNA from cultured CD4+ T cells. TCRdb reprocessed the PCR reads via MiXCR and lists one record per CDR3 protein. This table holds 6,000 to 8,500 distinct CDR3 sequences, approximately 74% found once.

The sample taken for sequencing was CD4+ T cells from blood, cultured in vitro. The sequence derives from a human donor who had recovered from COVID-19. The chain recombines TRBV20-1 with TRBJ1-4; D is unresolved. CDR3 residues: CSARGGTGMNEKLFF. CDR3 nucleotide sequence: TGCAGTGCTAGAGGCGGTACGGGAATGAATGAAAAACTGTTTTTT.